Given below is one TCR beta chain in context. Antigen specificity is unknown. This record belongs to a study of T cell repertoires in cytomegalovirus infection. Study-level results: Predominance within the ex vivo response was attributable to HLA-C-restricted CMV-specific TCR beta clonotypes.

TCRdb ran MiXCR on the reads and lists one entry per CDR3 protein. The sample carries fewer than 250,000 distinct CDR3 sequences, around 12% recorded once. J gave up 7 bases and V 3 bases, and 9 bases lay outside the gene matches. CDR1 and CDR2 (germline): DFQATT, SNEGSKA (reference sequence). There are 13 residues in the CDR3. Source material: PBMCs. V gene TRBV20-1 combines with J gene TRBJ2-7; TRBD2 matches at 7 bases. This TCR was recovered from a human donor in good health (CMV status not recorded). Some clones in this sample may be carry-over from other donors' samples. As DNA, the CDR3 is TGCAGTGCTAGTCCCTGGGGGGGAGGAGAGCAGTACTTC. Amino acid sequence: CSASPWGGGEQYF.